This TCR beta chain originates from a study of neoadjuvant anti-PD-1 for oral cavity cancer. Overall study results and limits: Non-responders to neoadjuvant nivolumab had significantly more clonal PBMC T cells than responders.

Sequenced by immunoSEQ multiplex PCR; TCRdb stores in-frame clones only, minus some. The sample carries over 65,000 clones, roughly nine tenths recorded once. This CDR3 is 23 amino acids long. Germline V gives CDR1 KGHSH, CDR2 LQKENI. V lost 2 bases to trimming and J lost 0 bases, with 31 bases between them. Time point given: after neoadjuvant nivolumab, at surgical resection. Points on this clone: Its antigen is as yet unknown.

The chain is built from TRBV18 and TRBJ1-4, with D possibly being TRBD1 (5 bases). The TCR sequence derives from a person aged 35-79 years with oral cavity squamous cell carcinoma. The source material was PBMCs, sampled after nivolumab (anti-PD-1) treatment. The DNA of the CDR3 is TGTGCCAGCTCACCAAGCATCGCCGGGCAGGGATCATGGCTTCCTGCAACTAATGAAAAACTGTTTTTT. Its translation: CASSPSIAGQGSWLPATNEKLFF.